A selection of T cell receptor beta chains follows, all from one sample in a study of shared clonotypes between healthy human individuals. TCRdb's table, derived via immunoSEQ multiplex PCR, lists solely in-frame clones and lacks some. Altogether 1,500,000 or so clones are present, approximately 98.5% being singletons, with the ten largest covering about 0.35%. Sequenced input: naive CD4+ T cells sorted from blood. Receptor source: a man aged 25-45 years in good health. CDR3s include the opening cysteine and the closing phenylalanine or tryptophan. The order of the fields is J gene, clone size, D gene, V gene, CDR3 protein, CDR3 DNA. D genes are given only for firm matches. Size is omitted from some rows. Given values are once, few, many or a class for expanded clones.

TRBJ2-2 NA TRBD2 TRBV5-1 CASSLKREAIPGELFF TGCGCCAGCAGCCTGAAGCGGGAGGCTATCCCCGGGGAGCTGTTTTTT
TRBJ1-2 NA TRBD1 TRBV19 CASKQGARSYGYTF TGTGCCAGTAAACAGGGGGCTCGTAGCTATGGCTACACCTTC
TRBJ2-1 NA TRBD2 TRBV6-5 CASSSPAGPYNEQFF TGTGCCAGCAGCTCTCCAGCGGGACCATACAATGAGCAGTTCTTC
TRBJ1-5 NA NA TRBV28 CASRRLYSNQPQHF TGTGCCAGCAGGCGTCTTTATAGCAATCAGCCCCAGCATTTT
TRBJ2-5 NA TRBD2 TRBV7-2 CASSRGLAGGTPGAQYF TGTGCCAGCAGCCGCGGACTAGCGGGAGGGACACCTGGGGCCCAGTACTTC
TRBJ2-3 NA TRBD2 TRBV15 CATSSGGSPTSTDTQYF TGTGCCACCAGCAGTGGCGGGAGCCCGACTAGCACAGATACGCAGTATTTT
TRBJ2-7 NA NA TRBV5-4 CASSTGTFPYEQYF TGTGCCAGCAGCACCGGGACATTTCCCTACGAGCAGTACTTC
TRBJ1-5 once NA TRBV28 CASSLVGNQPQHF TGTGCCAGCAGCCTCGTGGGGAATCAGCCCCAGCATTTT
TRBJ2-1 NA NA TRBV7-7 CASTPVGSSYNEQFF TGTGCCAGCACCCCCGTGGGGAGCTCCTACAATGAGCAGTTCTTC
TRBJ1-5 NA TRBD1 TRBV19 CASSKTGGAGQPQHF TGTGCCAGTAGTAAAACAGGGGGCGCGGGTCAGCCCCAGCATTTT
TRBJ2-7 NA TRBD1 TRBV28 CASRPGTGVGEQYF TGTGCCAGCAGACCCGGGACAGGGGTCGGGGAGCAGTACTTC
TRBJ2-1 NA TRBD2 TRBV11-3 CASSANSGKREQFF TGTGCCAGCAGCGCGAATAGCGGGAAGCGAGAGCAGTTCTTC
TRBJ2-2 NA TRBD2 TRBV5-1 CASSLEAGLRANTGELFF TGCGCCAGCAGCTTGGAAGCGGGACTTAGAGCGAACACCGGGGAGCTGTTTTTT
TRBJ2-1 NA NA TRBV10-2 CASSESGSGNEQFF TGCGCCAGCAGTGAATCGGGGTCTGGCAATGAGCAGTTCTTC
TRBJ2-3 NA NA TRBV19 CASGAGRTDTQYF TGTGCCAGCGGCGCAGGGCGAACAGATACGCAGTATTTT
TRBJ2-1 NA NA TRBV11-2 CASTQRLGRDLGEQFF TGTGCCAGCACCCAACGATTGGGGAGAGACCTCGGTGAGCAGTTCTTC
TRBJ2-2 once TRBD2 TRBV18 CASSALAGLTGELFF TGTGCCAGCTCTGCACTAGCGGGATTAACCGGGGAGCTGTTTTTT
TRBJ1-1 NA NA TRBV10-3 CAISDVTEAFF TGTGCCATCAGTGATGTCACTGAAGCTTTCTTT
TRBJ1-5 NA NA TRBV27 CASSLIQGARQPQHF TGTGCCAGCAGTTTGATACAGGGAGCTCGGCAGCCCCAGCATTTT
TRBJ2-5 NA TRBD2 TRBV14 CASSLQLAGSETQYF TGTGCCAGCAGCCTCCAACTAGCGGGAAGCGAGACCCAGTACTTC
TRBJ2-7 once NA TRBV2 CASSEGDRTYEQYF TGTGCCAGCAGTGAAGGGGATAGAACCTACGAGCAGTACTTC
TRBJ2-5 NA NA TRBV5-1 CASSSRGGTQQETQYF TGCGCCAGCAGCTCCCGGGGTGGGACACAGCAAGAGACCCAGTACTTC
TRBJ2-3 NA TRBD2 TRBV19 CASKQLAGYTDTQYF TGTGCCAGTAAGCAACTAGCGGGTTACACAGATACGCAGTATTTT
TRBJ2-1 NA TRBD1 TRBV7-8 CASSLGDRANHNEQFF TGTGCCAGCAGCTTAGGAGACAGGGCTAATCACAATGAGCAGTTCTTC
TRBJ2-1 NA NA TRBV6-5 CASRFLPGSINEQFF TGTGCCAGCAGGTTCCTTCCCGGGTCCATCAATGAGCAGTTCTTC
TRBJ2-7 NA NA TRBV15 CAIPASPTYEQYF TGTGCCATCCCGGCTAGCCCGACCTACGAGCAGTACTTC
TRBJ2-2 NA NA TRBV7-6 CASSLAHGSAGELFF TGTGCCAGCAGCTTAGCGCACGGCTCTGCCGGGGAGCTGTTTTTT
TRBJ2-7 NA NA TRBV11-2 CASSLLGDSYEQYF TGTGCCAGCAGCTTACTCGGGGACTCCTACGAGCAGTACTTC
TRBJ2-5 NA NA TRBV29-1 CSVEVGQETQYF TGCAGCGTTGAAGTAGGGCAAGAGACCCAGTACTTC
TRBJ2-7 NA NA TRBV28 CASSLSGTAQKVYF TGTGCCAGCAGTTTATCAGGTACCGCGCAAAAGGTGTACTTC
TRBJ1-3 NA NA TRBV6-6 CASSYPSVYSGNTIYF TGTGCCAGCAGTTACCCCTCAGTGTACTCTGGAAACACCATATATTTT
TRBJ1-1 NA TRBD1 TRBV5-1 CASSFGTGLMNTEAFF TGCGCCAGCAGCTTCGGGACAGGCCTCATGAACACTGAAGCTTTCTTT
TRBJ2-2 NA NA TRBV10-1 CASSESLGGELFF TGCGCCAGCAGTGAGTCGCTCGGCGGGGAGCTGTTTTTT
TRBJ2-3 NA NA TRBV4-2 CASRPGELLSTDTQYF TGTGCCAGCCGCCCGGGAGAGTTACTTAGCACAGATACGCAGTATTTT
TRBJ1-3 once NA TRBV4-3 CASSPEGVRNTIYF TGCGCCAGCAGCCCCGAGGGGGTTAGAAACACCATATATTTT
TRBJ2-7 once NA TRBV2 CASSPEVESEQYF TGTGCCAGCAGCCCGGAGGTGGAAAGTGAGCAGTACTTC
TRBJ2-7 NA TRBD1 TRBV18 CASSPPWGTGTDEQYF TGTGCCAGCTCACCACCGTGGGGGACAGGGACCGACGAGCAGTACTTC
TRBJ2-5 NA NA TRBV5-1 CASSLEPLGRETQYF TGCGCCAGCAGCTTGGAGCCTTTGGGTCGAGAGACCCAGTACTTC
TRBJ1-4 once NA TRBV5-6 CASSLGRLTNEKLFF TGTGCCAGCAGCTTGGGGAGGCTAACTAATGAAAAACTGTTTTTT
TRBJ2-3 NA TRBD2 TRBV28 CASSRQREGGADTQYF TGTGCCAGCAGTCGGCAGCGGGAGGGCGGAGCAGATACGCAGTATTTT
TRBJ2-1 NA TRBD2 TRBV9 CASSPMGLAFEQFF TGTGCCAGCAGCCCCATGGGACTAGCGTTTGAGCAGTTCTTC
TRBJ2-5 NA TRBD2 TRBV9 CASSLNPIREVETQYF TGTGCCAGCAGCTTAAATCCCATCCGGGAGGTTGAGACCCAGTACTTC
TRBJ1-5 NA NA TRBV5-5 CASSFVGNQPQHF TGTGCCAGCAGCTTCGTGGGCAATCAGCCCCAGCATTTT
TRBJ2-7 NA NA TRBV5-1 CASSPNVRGGEQYF TGCGCCAGCAGCCCCAATGTAAGGGGGGGTGAGCAGTACTTC
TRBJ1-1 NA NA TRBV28 CASTSVGGLSRNTEAFF TGTGCCAGCACTTCCGTAGGGGGGCTGTCTCGGAACACTGAAGCTTTCTTT